The 9 T cell receptor beta chains below were found in one sample sequenced in a study of PD-1 blockade in mismatch repair-deficient tumors. Generated by immunoSEQ multiplex PCR, the TCRdb table keeps only in-frame clones and is missing some. Among 70,000 to 90,000 clones listed, roughly 80% were seen once. Sequences were derived from peripheral blood, sampled 44 weeks after starting pembrolizumab. All receptors derive from an adult with mismatch repair-deficient cancer.

The chain carries TRBV5-8 and TRBJ1-1; D not certain. The CDR3 length is 12 residues. CDR1 and CDR2 (germline): SGHTS, YDEGEE. With 4 bases removed from V and 3 bases from J, the gap between germline ends came to 7 bases. DNA of the CDR3: TGTGCCAGCAGCGAAAGGGACACTGAAGCTTTCTTT. Encoded protein: CASSERDTEAFF.

The chain carries TRBV2 and TRBJ2-5; 9 bases are a match to TRBD2. Trimming at V came to 7 bases and at J to 1 base, leaving 7 bases not matched to a gene. There are 15 residues in the CDR3. The germline V gene has CDR1 SNHLY and CDR2 FYNNEI. CDR3 region: CASTMASGVQETQYF. The CDR3 DNA is TGTGCCAGCACGATGGCTAGCGGGGTCCAAGAGACCCAGTACTTC. Full variable domain (rest looked up from reference TRBV2 and TRBJ2-5): EPEVTQTPSHQVTQMGQEVILRCVPISNHLYFYWYRQILGQKVEFLVSFYNNEISEKSEIFDDQFSVERPDGSNFTLKIRSTKLEDSAMYFCASTMASGVQETQYFGPGTRLLVL.

The CDR3 DNA follows: TGTGCCAGCAGCGTAGAGGGACAGGGGCTAAATGAGCAGTTCTTC. It is translated as CASSVEGQGLNEQFF. This sequence joins TRBV9 and TRBJ2-1; 10 nucleotides line up with TRBD1. Per germline, CDR1 SGDLS and CDR2 YYNGEE. J lost 7 bases, V lost 0 bases, and 4 bases had no gene match. This CDR3 is 15 amino acids long.

The chain couples TRBV30 to TRBJ1-3; perhaps TRBD1 as D (5 bases). The CDR3 length is 11 residues. Germline V gives CDR1 GTSNPN, CDR2 SVGIG (reference sequence). The V end was cut by 8 bases, the J end by 4 bases, with 9 bases between. Here the CDR3 reads CARGGGNTIYF. DNA of the CDR3: TGTGCCCGCGGGGGGGGAAACACCATATATTTT.

The chain recombines TRBV21-1 with TRBJ2-5; the D call TRBD1 from the table was never checked on the DNA. The J call is uncertain, as TRBJ2-7 better fits the DNA end. TRBV21-1 is a pseudogene segment. This CDR3 spans 12 amino acids. The chain's CDR3 is CAPRRGRYEQYF. The DNA for the CDR3 is TGTGCCCCCAGGAGGGGGCGTTACGAGCAGTACTTC.

This chain uses TRBV20-1 with TRBJ1-2; TRBD1 aligns across 10 bases. The CDR3 is 11 residues long. J gave up 6 bases and V 6 bases, and 1 base lay outside the gene matches. The germline gives CDR1 DFQATT, CDR2 SNEGSKA (reference sequence). The chain's CDR3 is CSAGQGNGYTF. The DNA of the CDR3 is TGCAGTGCGGGACAGGGGAATGGCTACACCTTC.

The chain uses TRBV18 and TRBJ2-1; D ambiguous. The CDR3 sequence is 15 residues long. V dropped 1 base and J dropped 4 bases, with 11 bases sitting between them. CDR1 is KGHSH, CDR2 LQKENI, per germline. CDR3 protein: CASSPLQVAYNEQFF. CDR3 in DNA: TGTGCCAGCTCACCACTCCAAGTTGCGTACAATGAGCAGTTCTTC.

This clone was detected a few times. This chain uses TRBV9 with TRBJ2-1; 11 nucleotides line up with TRBD2. Germline CDR1 SGDLS, CDR2 YYNGEE. V trimming: 3 bases; J trimming: 0 bases; junction bases outside the gene matches: 11. The CDR3 extends over 19 amino acids. The CDR3: CASSAGAGLAASSYNEQFF. Here the CDR3 DNA reads TGTGCCAGCAGCGCGGGGGCGGGACTAGCGGCAAGCTCCTACAATGAGCAGTTCTTC.

This chain joins TRBV4-2 and TRBJ2-2; 11 bases are shared with TRBD2. Per the germline V gene, CDR1 is LGHNA and CDR2 is YNFKEQ. Trimming removed 0 bases from V and 5 bases from J; junction bases left unmatched: 2. This CDR3 contains 16 residues. The DNA for the CDR3 is TGTGCCAGCAGCCAAGAGGGACTAGCGGCTACCGGGGAGCTGTTTTTT. It translates to CASSQEGLAATGELFF.